The 11 T cell receptor beta chains below all came from one sample that was sequenced in a study of OX40 agonist ivuxolimab in advanced cancers. The method was immunoSEQ multiplex PCR; TCRdb's version includes in-frame clones alone and lacks a portion of them. Altogether about 70,000 clones are present, around nine tenths being singletons, with the ten largest covering about 0.9%. The specimen comprised CD4+ or CD8+ T cells sorted from blood, sampled in a trial of the OX40 agonist ivuxolimab. The receptors stem from an adult with an advanced solid tumor such as melanoma, head and neck, liver or kidney cancer.

The chain has TRBV28 and TRBJ2-7; D possibly corresponds to TRBD2 (5 bases). Germline-derived CDR1 and CDR2 are MDHEN and SYDVKM. Trimming shortened V by 9 bases and J by 0 bases, and 6 bases separated the two germline ends. The CDR3 contains 11 residues. The CDR3, as DNA: TGTGCCAGTGAGGGCTCCTACGAGCAGTACTTC. Translated: CASEGSYEQYF.

The J gene is TRBJ1-4, the V gene TRBV6-5; D is undetermined. V was pared by 6 bases and J by 7 bases, with 9 bases between. There are 12 residues in the CDR3. Per germline, CDR1 MNHEY and CDR2 SVGAGI. The CDR3 is CASRGGGEKLFF. Here the CDR3 DNA reads TGTGCCAGCAGGGGTGGCGGTGAAAAACTGTTTTTT.

The rearrangement joins TRBV19 to TRBJ1-5; the D gene is possibly TRBD1 (5 bases). The CDR3 contains 17 residues. The V and J ends lost 8 bases and 7 bases respectively, with 27 bases between them. CDR1 is LNHDA and CDR2 is SQIVND in the germline V gene (reference sequence). This CDR3 reads CASQSQGAGSSFQPQHF. DNA of the CDR3: TGTGCCAGTCAATCTCAGGGCGCAGGTTCGAGCTTCCAGCCCCAGCATTTT.

V gene TRBV7-7 combines with J gene TRBJ2-3; D is possibly TRBD2 (5 bases). The CDR3 spans 13 residues. Germline-derived CDR1 and CDR2 are SSHAT and FNYEAQ (reference sequence). Trimming left V 5 bases short and J 2 bases short, with 8 bases between. CDR3 in DNA: TGTGCCAGCAGCCCGCGGGTCACAGATACGCAGTATTTT. Translation gives CASSPRVTDTQYF.

The chain combines TRBV7-2 with TRBJ1-5; 8 bases map to TRBD1. This CDR3 contains 16 residues. Unmatched junction bases numbered 6, after V lost 4 bases and J lost 1 base. Germline V gene sequence: CDR1 SGHTA, CDR2 FQGNSA. The CDR3 reads CASSSLDRGSNQPQHF. The CDR3 region has the DNA TGTGCCAGCAGCTCCCTCGACAGGGGCAGCAATCAGCCCCAGCATTTT.

The chain is built from TRBV5-6 and TRBJ2-7; 7 bases fit TRBD2. The V segment lost 0 bases and the J segment 5 bases; nucleotides outside the gene matches: 11. Germline lookup yields CDR1 SGHDT and CDR2 YYEEEE. The length of the CDR3 is 16 residues. The CDR3 protein is CASSLVSASRGDEQYF. CDR3 in DNA: TGTGCCAGCAGCTTGGTTTCGGCCTCCCGGGGGGACGAGCAGTACTTC. Variable domain in full (rest from reference TRBV5-6 and TRBJ2-7): DAGVTQSPTHLIKTRGQQVTLRCSPKSGHDTVSWYQQALGQGPQFIFQYYEEEERQRGNFPDRFSGHQFPNYSSELNVNALLLGDSALYLCASSLVSASRGDEQYFGPGTRLTVT.

The rearrangement joins TRBV6-1 to TRBJ2-5; TRBD1 is a possible D gene (5 bases). CDR3 length: 13 residues. Per germline, CDR1 MNHNS and CDR2 SASEGT. Trimming shortened V by 7 bases and J by 4 bases, and 13 bases separated the two germline ends. CDR3 protein: CASIRGQLETQYF. The DNA of the CDR3 is TGTGCCAGCATCCGTGGACAACTAGAGACCCAGTACTTC.

The rearrangement joins TRBV28 to TRBJ1-6; TRBD1 matches 7 bases. The CDR3 loop spans 14 amino acids. After removal of 8 bases from V and 7 bases from J, the junction contained 8 bases not matched to a gene. CDR1 and CDR2 (germline): MDHEN, SYDVKM. CDR3 loop: CASHISQGNSPLHF. Written as DNA, the CDR3 is TGTGCCAGCCACATATCACAGGGGAATTCACCCCTCCACTTT.

The chain has TRBV11-2 and TRBJ2-5, with 16 bases fitting TRBD2. CDR1 is SGHAT, CDR2 FQNNGV, per germline. This CDR3 has 17 amino acids. V dropped 4 bases and J dropped 7; count of bases not matched to a gene: 9. This CDR3 is CASSSPGLAGGAGTQYF. The DNA of the CDR3 is TGTGCCAGCAGCTCCCCGGGACTAGCGGGAGGGGCGGGGACCCAGTACTTC.

This chain joins TRBV18 and TRBJ1-4; D call uncertain. The CDR3 is made up of 15 amino acids. V was pared by 3 bases and J by 2 bases, with 10 bases between. CDR1 and CDR2 (germline): KGHSH, LQKENI. CDR3 sequence (DNA): TGTGCCAGCTCACCCGGATTGGGTACTAATGAAAAACTGTTTTTT. Translating it yields CASSPGLGTNEKLFF. Supplemented by reference TRBV18 and TRBJ1-4, the full variable domain reads NAGVMQNPRHLVRRRGQEARLRCSPMKGHSHVYWYRQLPEEGLKFMVYLQKENIIDESGMPKERFSAEFPKEGPSILRIQQVVRGDSAAYFCASSPGLGTNEKLFFGSGTQLSVL.

The V call is TRBV5-1, the J call TRBJ2-1; a weak D match, TRBD1 (6 bases). This CDR3 comprises 14 residues. The germline CDR1 and CDR2 sequences are SGHRS and YFSETQ. Trimming removed 7 bases from V and 0 bases from J, with 11 bases in between. CDR3 protein: CASHLGGSYNEQFF. CDR3 in DNA: TGCGCCAGCCACTTAGGGGGCTCCTACAATGAGCAGTTCTTC.